This T cell receptor (beta chain) was sequenced in a study of blood T cell repertoires in COVID-19. A COVID-19 case had been met by exposed participants during the 2 weeks before study entry. Assay used: immunoSEQ multiplex PCR; TCRdb lists only in-frame clones, some missing. This sample has about 280,000 clones, with approximately 90% found just once. V shed 2 bases, J shed 6 bases, and the junction held 7 bases outside the gene matches. CDR3 length: 16 residues. From germline, CDR1 is SGHTA and CDR2 FQGTGA. The sequence came from a man in his forties or fifties who had been exposed to COVID-19. The V call is TRBV7-3, the J call TRBJ2-1, with TRBD1 matching 10 bases. Sequenced: PBMCs or T cells enriched from blood (not recorded which). The DNA for the CDR3 is TGTGCCAGCAGCTTACTTGGACAGGGGGGACTCAATGAGCAGTTCTTC. It encodes CASSLLGQGGLNEQFF.